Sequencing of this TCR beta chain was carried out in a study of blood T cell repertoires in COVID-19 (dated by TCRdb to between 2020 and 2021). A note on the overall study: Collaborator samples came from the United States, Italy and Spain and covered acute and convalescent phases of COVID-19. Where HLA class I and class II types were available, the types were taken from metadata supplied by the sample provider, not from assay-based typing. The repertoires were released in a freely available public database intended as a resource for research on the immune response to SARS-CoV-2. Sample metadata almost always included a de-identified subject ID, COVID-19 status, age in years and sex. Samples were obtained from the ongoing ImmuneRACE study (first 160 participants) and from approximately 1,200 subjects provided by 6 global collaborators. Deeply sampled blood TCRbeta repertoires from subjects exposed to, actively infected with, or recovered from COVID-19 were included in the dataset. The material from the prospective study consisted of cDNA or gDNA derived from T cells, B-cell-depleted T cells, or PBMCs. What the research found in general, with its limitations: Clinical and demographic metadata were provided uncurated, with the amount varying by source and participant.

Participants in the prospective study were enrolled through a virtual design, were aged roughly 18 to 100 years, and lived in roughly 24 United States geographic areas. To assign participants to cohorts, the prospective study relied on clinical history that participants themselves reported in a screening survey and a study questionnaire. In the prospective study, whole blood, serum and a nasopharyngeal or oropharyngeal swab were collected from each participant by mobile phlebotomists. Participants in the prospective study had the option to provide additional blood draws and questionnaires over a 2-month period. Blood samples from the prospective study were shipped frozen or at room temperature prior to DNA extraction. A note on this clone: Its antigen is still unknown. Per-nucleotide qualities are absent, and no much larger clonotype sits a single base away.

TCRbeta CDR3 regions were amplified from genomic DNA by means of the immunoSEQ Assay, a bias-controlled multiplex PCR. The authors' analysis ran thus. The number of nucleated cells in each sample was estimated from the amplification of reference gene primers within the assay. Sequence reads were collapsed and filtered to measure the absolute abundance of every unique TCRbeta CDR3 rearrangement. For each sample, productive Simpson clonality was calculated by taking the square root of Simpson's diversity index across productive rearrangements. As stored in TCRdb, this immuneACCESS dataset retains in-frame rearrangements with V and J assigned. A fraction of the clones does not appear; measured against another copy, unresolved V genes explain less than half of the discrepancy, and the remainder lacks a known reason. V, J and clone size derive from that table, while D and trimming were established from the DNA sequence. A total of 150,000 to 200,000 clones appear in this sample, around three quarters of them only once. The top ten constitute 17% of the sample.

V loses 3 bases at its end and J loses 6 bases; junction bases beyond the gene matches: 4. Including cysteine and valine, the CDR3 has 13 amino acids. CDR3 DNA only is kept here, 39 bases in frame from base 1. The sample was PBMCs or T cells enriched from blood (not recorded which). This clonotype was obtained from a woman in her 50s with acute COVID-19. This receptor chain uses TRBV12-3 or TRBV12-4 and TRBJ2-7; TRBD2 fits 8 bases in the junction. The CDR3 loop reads CASSLTGGSEQYV. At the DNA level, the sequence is TGTGCCAGCAGTTTGACGGGAGGGTCCGAGCAGTACGTC.